This passage covers 20 T cell receptor beta chains from one sample sequenced in a study of T-cell reconstitution after alpha-beta-depleted transplantation in children. It was with unique molecular identifiers that the TCRbeta library was prepared. TCRdb itself ran the PCR reads through MiXCR, one entry per CDR3 protein. Counted here are roughly 790,000 distinct CDR3 sequences, about 16% occurring once; the ten biggest clones make up 5%. The material sequenced was PBMCs, mostly from graft donor cells, taken 360 days after TCRalphabeta/CD19-depleted stem cell transplant. These receptors were collected from a male patient between 5 and 17 years old who had a stem cell transplant for acute lymphoblastic leukemia, so the T cells may come from the graft donor.

The chain links TRBV29-1 to TRBJ2-3; D is uncertain. CDR1 is SQVTM and CDR2 is ANQGSEA in the germline V gene. The CDR3 contains 13 residues. The V end was cut by 4 bases, the J end by 0 bases, with 8 bases between. CDR3 in amino acids: CSVGGSSTDTQYF. The DNA of the CDR3 is TGCAGCGTTGGCGGCTCTAGCACAGATACGCAGTATTTT.

V usage is TRBV4-1 and J usage is TRBJ2-5; D call uncertain. Germline CDR1 MGHRA, CDR2 YSYEKL. The V end lost 4 bases, the J end lost 0 bases, and 15 bases lay between the germline ends. The CDR3 is made up of 16 amino acids. The CDR3 coding sequence is TGCGCCAGCAGCCGAGCCCTCCACGCGTACCAAGAGACCCAGTACTTC. Its protein product is CASSRALHAYQETQYF.

This clonotype occurred many times. The chain combines TRBV12-3 or TRBV12-4 with TRBJ2-7, with TRBD2 as a possible D gene (6 bases). Between the trimmed V and J ends, which lost 3 bases and 0 bases, there was a span of 12 bases. This CDR3 comprises 15 residues. CDR3 protein: CASSFIRESSYEQYF. In nucleotides, the CDR3 is TGTGCCAGCAGTTTTATCCGGGAGAGCTCCTACGAGCAGTACTTC.

This clonotype showed up just a few times. The chain has TRBV7-8 and TRBJ2-5; D unresolved. V was pared by 1 base and J by 1 base, with 7 bases between. The CDR3 consists of 14 residues. Looked up from germline, CDR1 is SGHVS and CDR2 is FQNEAQ. In nucleotides, the CDR3 is TGTGCCAGCAGCTTAGAGGCGGCCCAAGAGACCCAGTACTTC. It is translated as CASSLEAAQETQYF.

V is TRBV5-1 and J is TRBJ1-1, with 7 bases that match TRBD1. J lost 1 base, V lost 4 bases, and 4 bases had no gene match. The germline CDR1 and CDR2 sequences are SGHRS and YFSETQ. This CDR3 is 14 amino acids long. This CDR3 is CASSQTGWNTEAFF. The CDR3 DNA reads TGCGCCAGCAGCCAGACAGGGTGGAACACTGAAGCTTTCTTT.

This chain joins TRBV12-3 or TRBV12-4 and TRBJ2-4, with D perhaps being TRBD1 or TRBD2 (5 bases each). V lost 3 bases and J lost 4, with 10 bases in between. The CDR3 is made up of 14 amino acids. In DNA form, the CDR3 reads TGTGCCAGCAGTTTCGGGACGGCTAAAAACATTCAGTACTTC. Protein sequence: CASSFGTAKNIQYF.

This clonotype was counted ten times or more. This sequence joins TRBV5-1 and TRBJ2-1, with D possibly being TRBD2 (6 bases). The CDR3 spans 14 residues. The V end lost 5 bases, the J end lost 2 bases, and 11 bases lay between the germline ends. Germline-derived CDR1 and CDR2 are SGHRS and YFSETQ. The CDR3 DNA reads TGCGCCAGCAGTCGTGGAGGGCCCTACAATGAGCAGTTCTTC. Translated: CASSRGGPYNEQFF.

This clonotype was counted at least ten times. The chain carries TRBV11-2 and TRBJ1-4, with a weak D call TRBD1 (6 bases). The ends were cut back, 0 bases at V and 6 bases at J, with 23 bases in the middle. CDR3 size: 19 residues. Per germline, CDR1 SGHAT and CDR2 FQNNGV. CDR3 residues: CASSLELGRGMRWDEKLFF. The CDR3 DNA follows: TGTGCCAGCAGCTTAGAGTTGGGCAGGGGTATGCGGTGGGATGAAAAACTGTTTTTT.

This clonotype was seen only a few times. The chain joins TRBV4-1 to TRBJ1-5; TRBD1 matches at 9 bases. V lost 2 bases to trimming and J lost 4 bases; unmatched junction nucleotides: 3. This CDR3 is 15 amino acids long. Germline CDR1 MGHRA, CDR2 YSYEKL. DNA of the CDR3: TGCGCCAGCAGCCAACAACAGGGGGCTAATCAGCCCCAGCATTTT. Its translation is CASSQQQGANQPQHF.

A few counts support this clonotype. This sequence joins TRBV11-2 and TRBJ2-5, with D possibly matching TRBD2 (6 bases). The CDR3 has 14 amino acids. The germline gives CDR1 SGHAT, CDR2 FQNNGV. V lost 3 bases, J lost 3 bases, and 11 bases lay in between. CDR3 sequence reads: CASSLTTGEETQYF. For the CDR3, the DNA is TGTGCCAGCAGCTTGACGACGGGAGAAGAGACCCAGTACTTC.

This clonotype was counted between two and nine times. This rearrangement joins TRBV30 to TRBJ2-7, with 7 bases that match TRBD2. The CDR3 extends over 12 amino acids. The V and J ends lost 4 bases and 1 base, in that order; junction bases with no gene match: 1. Germline V gene sequence: CDR1 GTSNPN, CDR2 SVGIG (reference sequence). The CDR3 DNA reads TGTGCCTGGACTAGCGGTTCCTACGAGCAGTACTTC. Its protein is CAWTSGSYEQYF. Using reference TRBV30 and TRBJ2-7 for the parts outside the CDR3, the full variable domain is SQTIHQWPATLVQPVGSPLSLECTVEGTSNPNLYWYRQAAGRGLQLLFYSVGIGQISSEVPQNLSASRPQDRQFILSSKKLLLSDSGFYLCAWTSGSYEQYFGPGTRLTVT.

This rearrangement joins TRBV4-1 to TRBJ2-5; D remains ambiguous. The CDR3 totals 15 residues. Germline CDR1 and CDR2: MGHRA and YSYEKL. The germline V and J ends were trimmed by 0 bases and 3 bases, with 11 bases remaining between them. The CDR3 DNA sequence: TGCGCCAGCAGCCAAGAAGGCAGATCTAAAGAGACCCAGTACTTC. This encodes CASSQEGRSKETQYF.

J is TRBJ2-7 and V is TRBV3-1; TRBD2 aligns across 7 bases. Losses at the gene ends were 0 bases for V and 3 bases for J; bases not matched to a gene: 8. Germline lookup yields CDR1 LGHDT and CDR2 YNNKEL (reference sequence). CDR3 length: 16 residues. The chain's CDR3 is CASSQDAGLSIYEQYF. CDR3 coding DNA: TGTGCCAGCAGCCAAGATGCGGGACTATCAATCTACGAGCAGTACTTC.

The chain carries TRBV4-1 and TRBJ2-4; D possibly corresponds to TRBD2 (6 bases). CDR1 and CDR2 (germline): MGHRA, YSYEKL. Deletions cut 4 bases from V and 1 base from J, with 17 bases between. The CDR3 totals 17 residues. CDR3 protein: CASSPSAPGWAKNIQYF. The CDR3 coding sequence is TGCGCCAGCAGCCCTAGCGCCCCGGGTTGGGCCAAAAACATTCAGTACTTC.

The chain employs TRBV20-1 and TRBJ2-1, with TRBD1 matching 8 bases. Germline trimming cut 3 bases from V and 3 bases from J; bases unmatched to any gene: 10. CDR1 DFQATT and CDR2 SNEGSKA come from the germline V gene (reference sequence). The CDR3 is 16 residues long. The CDR3 loop reads CSARVGRDRIYNEQFF. CDR3 nucleotides: TGCAGTGCTAGGGTGGGCCGGGACAGGATCTACAATGAGCAGTTCTTC.

This clonotype was counted a few times. Because the CDR3's place on the DNA is in doubt, the DNA is left out and the CDR3 is given as listed by TCRdb. The chain links TRBV6-9 to TRBJ1-4; TRBD1, as called in the table, went unchecked against the DNA. The V gene's germline CDR1 is MNHGY and CDR2 SVAAGI. The CDR3 has 15 amino acids, counting both end residues. The chain's CDR3 is CASSSSTGFNEKLFF.

The chain carries TRBV7-3 and TRBJ2-1, with a tentative D call TRBD2 (5 bases). Germline values: CDR1 SGHTA, CDR2 FQGTGA. The CDR3 totals 15 residues. The ends were cut back, 3 bases at V and 5 bases at J, with 14 bases in the middle. Written as DNA, the CDR3 is TGTGCCAGCAGCTTGCTAGCAGCCACAAACAATGAGCAGTTCTTC. Its translation: CASSLLAATNNEQFF.

This clonotype showed up just a few times. The genes are TRBV20-1 and TRBJ1-2; TRBD1 agrees at 9 bases. The V gene end was trimmed by 5 bases and the J gene end by 5 bases; junction bases not matched to a gene: 0. This CDR3 comprises 11 residues. The V gene's germline CDR1 is DFQATT and CDR2 SNEGSKA (reference sequence). CDR3: CSAGQGYGYTF. CDR3 nucleotides: TGCAGTGCTGGACAGGGGTATGGCTACACCTTC.

This clonotype was recorded at least ten times. The rearrangement uses TRBV12-3 or TRBV12-4 and TRBJ1-6, with TRBD1 matching over 8 bases. This CDR3 region has 15 residues. V dropped 5 bases and J dropped 3; count of bases not matched to a gene: 3. The CDR3 loop reads CASSAGQGYNSPLHF. CDR3 nucleotide sequence: TGTGCCAGCAGTGCTGGACAGGGCTATAATTCACCCCTCCACTTT.

There are many counts of this clonotype. The rearrangement joins TRBV5-1 to TRBJ2-2; D uncertain. Germline CDR1 reads SGHRS; CDR2 reads YFSETQ. CDR3 length equals 12 residues. V lost 2 bases to trimming and J lost 7 bases, with 6 bases between them. CDR3 sequence reads: CASSFRIGELFF. The CDR3 DNA reads TGCGCCAGCAGCTTCCGAATCGGGGAGCTGTTTTTT.